The clone carrying this TCR beta chain was recorded only once. The data originate from a study of somatic mutations in cytotoxic T cells in rheumatoid arthritis. Libraries were prepared by immunoSEQ multiplex PCR; TCRdb keeps only in-frame clonotypes and omits some of them. The sample shows tens of thousands of clones, roughly 80% of them seen only once. This CDR3 contains 13 residues. From germline, CDR1 is SGDLS and CDR2 YYNGEE. Trimming shortened V by 2 bases and J by 6 bases, and 11 bases separated the two germline ends. Material: CD8+ T cells sorted from blood. The chain recombines TRBV9 with TRBJ1-2, with D perhaps TRBD1 (5 bases). The sequence derives from a man aged 50 to 60 in good health. DNA of the CDR3: TGTGCCAGCAGCGTGGCGACGGGGGATGGCTACACCTTC. This encodes CASSVATGDGYTF. The whole variable domain, filled in from reference TRBV9 and TRBJ1-2, reads DSGVTQTPKHLITATGQRVTLRCSPRSGDLSVYWYQQSLDQGLQFLIQYYNGEERAKGNILERFSAQQFPDLHSELNLSSLELGDSALYFCASSVATGDGYTFGSGTRLTVV.